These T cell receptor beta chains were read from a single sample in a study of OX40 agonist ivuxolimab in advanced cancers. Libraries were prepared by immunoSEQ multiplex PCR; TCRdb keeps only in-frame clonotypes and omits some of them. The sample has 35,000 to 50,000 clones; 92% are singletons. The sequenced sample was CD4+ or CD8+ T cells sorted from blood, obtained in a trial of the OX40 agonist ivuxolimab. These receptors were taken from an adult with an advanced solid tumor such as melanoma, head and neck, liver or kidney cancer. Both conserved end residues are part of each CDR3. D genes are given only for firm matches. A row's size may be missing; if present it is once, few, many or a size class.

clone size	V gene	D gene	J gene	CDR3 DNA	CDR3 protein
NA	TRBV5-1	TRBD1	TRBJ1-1	TGCGCCAGCAGCCCGACAGGGACTGAAGCTTTCTTT	CASSPTGTEAFF
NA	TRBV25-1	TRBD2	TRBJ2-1	TGTGCCAGCAGAGGGACTAGCGCTTACAATGAGCAGTTCTTC	CASRGTSAYNEQFF
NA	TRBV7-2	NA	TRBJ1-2	TGTGCCAGCAGCTTAGCCCGAGTAGGGTACGAGGGCTACACCTTC	CASSLARVGYEGYTF
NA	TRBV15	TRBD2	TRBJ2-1	TGTGCCACCAGCAGCCTAGCGGGAGGGCCTAGTGAGCAGTTCTTC	CATSSLAGGPSEQFF
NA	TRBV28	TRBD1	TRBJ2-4	TGTGCCAGCAGTTTCCGACAGGGTATCGGCAAAAACATTCAGTACTTC	CASSFRQGIGKNIQYF
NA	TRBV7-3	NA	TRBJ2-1	TGTGCCAGCAACGTCCCGGGGGTGGGGAACTACTACAATGAGCAGTTCTTC	CASNVPGVGNYYNEQFF
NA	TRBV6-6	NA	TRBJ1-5	TGTGCCAGCAGTCCGTCCGGAGGGTGGTCCCAGCATTTT	CASSPSGGWSQHF
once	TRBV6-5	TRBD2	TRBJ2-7	TGTGCCAGCAGACACAGGACTAGCGGGTTCTACGAGCAGTACTTC	CASRHRTSGFYEQYF
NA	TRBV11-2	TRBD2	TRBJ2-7	TGTGCCAGCAGCTTCGGGACTAGCGGGGGGTTCTACGAGCAGTACTTC	CASSFGTSGGFYEQYF
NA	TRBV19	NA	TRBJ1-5	TGTGCCAGTAGTATAGCGGGAACAGGGTTATATAGCAATCAGCCCCAGCATTTT	CASSIAGTGLYSNQPQHF
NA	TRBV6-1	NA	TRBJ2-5	TGTGCCAGCAGTGAAGATGGGTACCTACGGCAAGAGACCCAGTACTTC	CASSEDGYLRQETQYF
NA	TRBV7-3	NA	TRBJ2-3	TGTGCCAGCAGCCGGGACTTCACAGATACGCAGTATTTT	CASSRDFTDTQYF
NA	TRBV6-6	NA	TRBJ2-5	TGTGCCAGCAGTGACCCCTGGGAGACCCAGTACTTC	CASSDPWETQYF
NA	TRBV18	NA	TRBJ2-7	TGTGCCAGCTCACCACCATCTTTTATTTCGGGCGAGCAGTACTTC	CASSPPSFISGEQYF
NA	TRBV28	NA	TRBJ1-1	TGTGCCATCCAGGGAAGGGGATTGACTGAAGCTTTCTTT	CAIQGRGLTEAFF
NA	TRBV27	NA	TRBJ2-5	TGTGCCAGCAGTTTCCTAGGACTGCAGGAGACCCAGTACTTC	CASSFLGLQETQYF
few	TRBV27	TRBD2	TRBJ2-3	TGTGCCAGCGGGACTAGCGGCACAGATACGCAGTATTTT	CASGTSGTDTQYF
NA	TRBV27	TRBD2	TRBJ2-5	TGTGCCAGCCGAGTAGCGGGCTTTCAAGAGACCCAGTACTTC	CASRVAGFQETQYF
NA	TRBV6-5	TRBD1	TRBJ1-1	TGTGCCAGCAGTTCGCCGGGACAGGGCGACACTGAAGCTTTCTTT	CASSSPGQGDTEAFF
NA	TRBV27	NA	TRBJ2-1	TGTGCCAGCACCGACAGGGAGCGGGGGGAGCAGTTCTTC	CASTDRERGEQFF
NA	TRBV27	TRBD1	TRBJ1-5	TGTGCCAGCAGCCGCCGTGGGACAGGGAATCAGCCCCAGCATTTT	CASSRRGTGNQPQHF
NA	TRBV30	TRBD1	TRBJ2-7	TGTGCCTGGGAGATTGGGACAGGGGGTCGAGCGGGAGTCTACGAGCAGTACTTC	CAWEIGTGGRAGVYEQYF
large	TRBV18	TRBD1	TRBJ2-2	TGTGCCAGCTCACCAGGACAGGGATTTTTCGGGGAGCTGTTTTTT	CASSPGQGFFGELFF
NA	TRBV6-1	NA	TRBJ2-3	TGTGCCAGCAGACCAGCGGCAGCAGATACGCAGTATTTT	CASRPAAADTQYF
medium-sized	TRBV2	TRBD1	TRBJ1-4	TGTGCCAGCAGTTGGACAGGGGAAAAACTGTTTTTT	CASSWTGEKLFF
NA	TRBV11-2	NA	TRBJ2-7	TGTGCCAGCAGCTCTGGGTCCTACGAGCAGTACTTC	CASSSGSYEQYF
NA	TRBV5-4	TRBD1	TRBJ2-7	TGTGCCAGCAGCGGGGACAGCCCCTACGAGCAGTACTTC	CASSGDSPYEQYF
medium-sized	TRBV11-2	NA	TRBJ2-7	TGTGCCAGCAGCCCTCCCCAGCGGTCCTACGAGCAGTACTTC	CASSPPQRSYEQYF
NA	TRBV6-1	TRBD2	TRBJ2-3	TGTGCCAGCAGTGGGACTAGCGGATTCACAGATACGCAGTATTTT	CASSGTSGFTDTQYF
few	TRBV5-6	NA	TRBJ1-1	TGTGCCAGCAGCTTGTGGGCTAGACCGAACACTGAAGCTTTCTTT	CASSLWARPNTEAFF
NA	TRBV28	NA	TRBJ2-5	TGTGCCAGCAGTTTACCGCAGAGTGGCGGAGATCAAGAGACCCAGTACTTC	CASSLPQSGGDQETQYF
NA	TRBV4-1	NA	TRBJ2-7	TGCGCCAGCAGCCGTAGCGGCGGGGATTCGACCGAGCAGTACTTC	CASSRSGGDSTEQYF
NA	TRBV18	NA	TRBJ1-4	TGTGCCAGCTCACCACCAGAATTCTCGACCGAAAAACTGTTTTTT	CASSPPEFSTEKLFF
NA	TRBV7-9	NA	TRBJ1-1	TGTGCCAGCAGCCCCCCTTCGGGGGCTGAAGCTTTCTTT	CASSPPSGAEAFF
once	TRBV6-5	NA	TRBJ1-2	TGTGCCAGCAGTTACGGGGGGGTTGGCTACACCTTC	CASSYGGVGYTF
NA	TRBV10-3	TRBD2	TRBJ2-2	TGTGCCATCAGTCCAGGGCTAGCGGGAACCGGGGAGCTGTTTTTT	CAISPGLAGTGELFF
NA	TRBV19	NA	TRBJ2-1	TGTGCCAGTAGTAGAGGGTCCTACAATGAGCAGTTCTTC	CASSRGSYNEQFF
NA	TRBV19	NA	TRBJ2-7	TGTGCCACCGGGACATCCTACGAGCAGTACTTC	CATGTSYEQYF
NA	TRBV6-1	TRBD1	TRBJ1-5	TGTGCCAGCAGTGAGAGACAGGGATTTTTATTGACCCAGCATTTT	CASSERQGFLLTQHF
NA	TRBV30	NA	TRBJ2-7	TGTGCCCACGACCTAGGGACCTCCTACGAGCAGTACTTC	CAHDLGTSYEQYF
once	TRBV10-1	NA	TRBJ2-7	TGCGCCAGCAGTGACAGCCGCGGGCACGAGCAGTACTTC	CASSDSRGHEQYF
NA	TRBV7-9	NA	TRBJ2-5	TGTGCCAGCAGCTTAGGGGTTCAGGAGACCCAGTACTTC	CASSLGVQETQYF
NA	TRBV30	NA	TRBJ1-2	TGCGCTACGGAAGGACAGATATATGGCTACACCTTC	CATEGQIYGYTF
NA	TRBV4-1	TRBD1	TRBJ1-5	TGCGCCAGCAGCCAGGAAGACAGGGCCGGTCAGCCCCAGCATTTT	CASSQEDRAGQPQHF
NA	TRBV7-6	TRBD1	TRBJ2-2	TGTGCCAGCAAGCCTGGTGACAGGGCGACCGGGGAGCTGTTTTTT	CASKPGDRATGELFF
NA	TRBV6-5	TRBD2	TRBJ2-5	TGTGCCAGCACTGGACTAGCGGGAGGGCAAGAGACCCAGTACTTC	CASTGLAGGQETQYF